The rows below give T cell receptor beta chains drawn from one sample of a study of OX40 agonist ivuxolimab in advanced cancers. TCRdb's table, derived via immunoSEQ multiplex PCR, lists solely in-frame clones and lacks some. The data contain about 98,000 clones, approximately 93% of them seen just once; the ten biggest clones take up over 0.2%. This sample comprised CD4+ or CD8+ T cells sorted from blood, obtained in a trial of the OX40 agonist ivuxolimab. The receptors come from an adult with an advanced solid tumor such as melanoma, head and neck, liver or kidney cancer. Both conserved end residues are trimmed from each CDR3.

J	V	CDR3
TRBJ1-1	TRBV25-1	ASSELEYREAF
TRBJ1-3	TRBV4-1	ASSRERGGNTIY
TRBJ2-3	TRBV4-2	ASSLADSSTDTQY
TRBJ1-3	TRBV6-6	ASSYRLSGNTIY
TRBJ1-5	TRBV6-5	ASSYSEGEQPQH
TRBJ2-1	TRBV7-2	ASSLGLQSYNEQF
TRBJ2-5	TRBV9	ASSVDGTGQETQY
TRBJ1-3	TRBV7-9	ASSSDRGSGNTIY
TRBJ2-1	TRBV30	AWSVGLRGWDEQF
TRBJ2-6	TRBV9	ASSASSGANVLT
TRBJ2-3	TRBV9	ASSVGGAEVDTQY
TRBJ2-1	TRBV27	ASSSQGTEGYEQF
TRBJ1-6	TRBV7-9	ASSPMGSSYNSPLH
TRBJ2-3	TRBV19	ASSIGRADTQY
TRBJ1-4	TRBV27	APGHTATNEKLF
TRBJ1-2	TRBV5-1	ASSLAAGDGYT
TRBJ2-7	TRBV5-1	ASSLQQGIYEQY
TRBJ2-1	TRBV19	ASSTRTSGVVKQF
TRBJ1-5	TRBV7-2	ASSGDRSHQPQH
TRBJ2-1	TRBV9	ASSVAGGVQFSYNEQF
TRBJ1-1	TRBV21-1	ASSRCSGTGPTEAF
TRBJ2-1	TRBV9	ASGLAGVHNEQF
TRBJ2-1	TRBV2	ASTQSGTSGRSPYNEQF
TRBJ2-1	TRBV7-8	ASSLLVGNNEQF
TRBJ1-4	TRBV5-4	ASSLTGLNEKLF
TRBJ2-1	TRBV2	ASSVSDRDVF
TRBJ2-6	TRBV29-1	SVAKGASSGANVLT
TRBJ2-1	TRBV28	ASSLGALREQF
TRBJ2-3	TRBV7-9	ASSPTSGRSTDTQY
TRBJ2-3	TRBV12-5	ASGFTAGGPDTQY
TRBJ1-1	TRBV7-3	ASSSNRDTEAF
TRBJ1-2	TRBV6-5	ASKPGRTYGYT
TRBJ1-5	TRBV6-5	ASSYSVQPQH
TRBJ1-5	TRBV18	ASSPGRGVSIDSIQPQH
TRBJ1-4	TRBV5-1	ASSFQGGYEKLF
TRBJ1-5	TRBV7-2	ASSWGLGPQH
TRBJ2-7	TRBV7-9	ASSLGEYEQY
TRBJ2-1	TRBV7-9	ASSLAGRGGNEQF
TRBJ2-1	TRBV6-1	ASRILAGSYNEQF
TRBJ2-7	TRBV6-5	ASRPIYEQY
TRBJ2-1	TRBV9	ASSVAAGVDNEQF
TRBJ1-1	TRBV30	AWTGMNTEAF
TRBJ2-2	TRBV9	ASSVAAGELF
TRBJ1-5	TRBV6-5	ASSGRQGNQPQH
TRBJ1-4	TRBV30	AGSRGGGEKLF
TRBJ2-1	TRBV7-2	ASRTSGPSYNEQF
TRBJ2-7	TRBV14	ASSPWTASTTYEQY
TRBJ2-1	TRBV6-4	ASRRNRGSYNEQF